A single sample gave rise to the 12 T cell receptor beta chains below, sequenced in a study of CD8 T cells in Susac syndrome. After extraction with the RNeasy kit, roughly 0.5 to 1 ug of the RNA was reverse transcribed using random hexamers. TCRdb re-called the immunoSEQ multiplex PCR reads with MiXCR, one entry per CDR3 protein. The sample yields 20,000 to 25,000 distinct CDR3 sequences, 93% seen once. Material for sequencing was CD8+ T cells from PBMCs. Receptors were obtained from a human donor in good health.

This chain connects TRBV6-2 or TRBV6-3 to TRBJ2-7, with TRBD2 matching over 8 bases. V shed 10 bases, J shed 2 bases, and the junction held 7 bases outside the gene matches. Germline-derived CDR1 and CDR2 are MNHEY and SVGEGT. The CDR3 extends over 13 amino acids. The CDR3 sequence is CATSSGGPYEQYF. The CDR3 coding sequence is TGTGCCACCTCAAGCGGGGGTCCCTACGAGCAGTACTTC.

Only a few counts were recorded for this clonotype. The gene calls are TRBV7-9 and TRBJ2-7; 8 bases map to TRBD2. The CDR3 is made up of 14 amino acids. Germline assignment: CDR1 SEHNR and CDR2 FQNEAQ (reference sequence). The J segment lost 3 bases and the V segment lost 3 bases, leaving 4 bases of the junction unmatched. The CDR3 nucleotides read TGTGCCAGCAGCTTCGGGGGGGGAATCTACGAGCAGTACTTC. It yields the protein CASSFGGGIYEQYF.

This clonotype was observed once. The rearrangement links TRBV20-1 to TRBJ2-2; TRBD1 is a possible D gene (5 bases). Germline V lookup: CDR1 DFQATT, CDR2 SNEGSKA (reference sequence). The V and J ends lost 4 bases and 1 base respectively, with 7 bases between them. The CDR3 contains 13 residues. CDR3 nucleotide sequence: TGCAGTGCTAACAGGCTGAACACCGGGGAGCTGTTTTTT. It translates to CSANRLNTGELFF.

V and J are TRBV6-2 or TRBV6-3 and TRBJ2-1, with 11 bases fitting TRBD1. Trimming took 11 bases from V and 8 from J; bases not matched to a gene: 5. This CDR3 comprises 12 residues. Germline lookup yields CDR1 MNHEY and CDR2 SVGEGT. The CDR3 sequence is CAGQGAGDEQFF. The CDR3 nucleotides read TGTGCCGGACAGGGGGCAGGGGATGAGCAGTTCTTC.

This rearrangement joins TRBV7-2 to TRBJ1-2, with 7 nucleotides matching TRBD1. Germline CDR1 is SGHTA and CDR2 is FQGNSA. This CDR3 is built from 15 residues. After removal of 3 bases from V and 4 bases from J, the junction contained 8 bases not matched to a gene. The DNA of the CDR3 is TGTGCCAGCAGCTTCCCTGGACAGGTGATCTATGGCTACACCTTC. Translation: CASSFPGQVIYGYTF.

The V call is TRBV4-1, the J call TRBJ2-3; 10 bases match TRBD2. With V trimmed by 0 bases and J by 2 bases, 5 bases remained unmatched. CDR1 is MGHRA and CDR2 is YSYEKL in the germline V gene. This CDR3 comprises 17 residues. CDR3 loop: CASSQDRTSGTTDTQYF. The CDR3 nucleotides are TGCGCCAGCAGCCAAGATAGAACTAGCGGGACCACAGATACGCAGTATTTT.

CDR3 in amino acids: CASSPILGISYEQYF. The CDR3 DNA reads as TGTGCCAGCAGCCCCATCCTAGGGATCTCCTACGAGCAGTACTTC. V usage is TRBV7-6 and J usage is TRBJ2-7, with D uncertain. The CDR3 length is 15 residues. V dropped 5 bases and J dropped 0 bases, with 14 bases sitting between them. CDR1 SGHVS and CDR2 FNYEAQ come from the germline V gene.

Only one count was recorded for this clonotype. The V and J genes are TRBV6-5 and TRBJ1-1; 9 positions match TRBD1. The V gene's germline CDR1 is MNHEY and CDR2 SVGAGI. The V and J ends lost 4 bases and 1 base, in that order; junction bases with no gene match: 1. This CDR3 has 14 residues. The CDR3 reads CASSWDRENTEAFF. As DNA, the CDR3 is TGTGCCAGCAGTTGGGACAGGGAGAACACTGAAGCTTTCTTT.

The rearrangement links TRBV21-1 to TRBJ2-2; the D segment call TRBD1 is taken from the table without a DNA check. TRBV21-1 is a recognized pseudogene. The CDR3 runs to 19 residues. CDR3 nucleotide sequence: TGTGCCACCGATTCTTTAGCAGGGCGAACCACGTGGCCTACCGGGGAGCTGTTTTTT. Protein product: CATDSLAGRTTWPTGELFF.

The rearrangement links TRBV20-1 to TRBJ2-5; 9 positions agree with TRBD1. The CDR3 runs 16 residues. CDR1 is DFQATT and CDR2 is SNEGSKA in the germline V gene (reference sequence). V gave up 4 bases and J gave up 1 base; unmatched junction bases: 10. DNA of the CDR3: TGCAGTGCTATCCCCCTTCTGGACAGGGGCCAAGAGACCCAGTACTTC. It specifies CSAIPLLDRGQETQYF.

The gene calls are TRBV6-2 or TRBV6-3 and TRBJ2-1; D possibly corresponds to TRBD1 (6 bases). Germline loops: CDR1 MNHEY, CDR2 SVGEGT. The CDR3 loop spans 13 amino acids. V was shortened by 5 bases and J by 5 bases, with 10 bases between the two germline ends. The chain's CDR3 is CASSPGTNNEQFF. CDR3 nucleotide sequence: TGTGCCAGCAGTCCCGGGACAAACAATGAGCAGTTCTTC.

The chain recombines TRBV7-9 with TRBJ2-7, with 7 bases lining up with TRBD1. CDR3 size: 14 residues. The germline gives CDR1 SEHNR, CDR2 FQNEAQ (reference sequence). The junction had 9 bases not matched to a gene; V was cut back by 7 bases and J by 3 bases. CDR3 nucleotide sequence: TGTGCCAGCATTCCCCGGGACAGAGACTACGAGCAGTACTTC. It yields the protein CASIPRDRDYEQYF.